The 24 T cell receptor beta chains presented below share a single source sample, sequenced in a study of Tregs in tolerant kidney transplant recipients. Using immunoSEQ multiplex PCR, the repertoire was profiled, and TCRdb retains in-frame clones only, with some absent. The sample lists about 110,000 clones, about 90% occurring once. Sequencing was performed on CD4+ T cells from blood, taken before the transplant. Receptors were obtained from a human donor who received a combined kidney and bone marrow transplant.

The sample holds one count of this clone. The rearrangement joins TRBV6-6 to TRBJ2-7, with 7 positions matching TRBD1. The CDR3 is 13 amino acids. Germline CDR1 reads MNHNY; CDR2 reads SVGAGI (reference sequence). V trimming: 5 bases; J trimming: 3 bases; junction bases outside the gene matches: 4. The CDR3 DNA follows: TGTGCCAGCAGTGGGGGACAGTACTACGAGCAGTACTTC. This encodes CASSGGQYYEQYF.

This chain connects TRBV7-8 to TRBJ2-7; no definite D call. The CDR3 has 18 residues. Looked up from germline, CDR1 is SGHVS and CDR2 is FQNEAQ. Trimming removed 1 base at V and 2 bases at J, with 21 bases between. The CDR3 reads CASSLGNRPMTTTYEQYF. The CDR3 DNA follows: TGTGCCAGCAGCTTAGGAAATAGGCCAATGACAACCACCTACGAGCAGTACTTC.

The chain combines TRBV5-4 with TRBJ2-1; 9 bases are shared with TRBD2. Germline V gene sequence: CDR1 SGHNT, CDR2 YYREEE (reference sequence). The CDR3 extends over 18 amino acids. Losses at the gene ends were 0 bases for V and 6 bases for J; bases not matched to a gene: 13. The CDR3 bases are TGTGCCAGCAGCTTGGGCGGGAGGGCCAGTAAGGGATTCAATGAGCAGTTCTTC. Translating gives CASSLGGRASKGFNEQFF.

The gene calls are TRBV10-1 and TRBJ2-4, with no clear D. The V gene lost 2 bases and the J gene lost 0 bases, with 5 bases spanning the gap. Germline CDR1 and CDR2: WNHNN and SYGVQD (reference sequence). This CDR3 contains 14 residues. CDR3 DNA: TGCGCCAGCAGTGAGAGCCTAGCCAAAAACATTCAGTACTTC. This encodes CASSESLAKNIQYF.

This clone was seen just once. The rearrangement uses TRBV27 and TRBJ2-1; 10 bases are shared with TRBD2. V was pared by 6 bases and J by 0 bases, with 5 bases of the junction left unmatched. Germline CDR1 reads MNHEY; CDR2 reads SMNVEV (reference sequence). The CDR3 totals 16 residues. In nucleotides, the CDR3 is TGTGCCAGCAGCAGGAGCGGGGGGGGCTCCTACAATGAGCAGTTCTTC. It specifies CASSRSGGGSYNEQFF.

The chain links TRBV28 to TRBJ1-1; 7 bases agree with TRBD1. J lost 0 bases, V lost 8 bases, and 6 bases had no gene match. The CDR3 contains 14 residues. Germline CDR1 and CDR2: MDHEN and SYDVKM. Written as DNA, the CDR3 is TGTGCCAGCCAGGGGGGACAGATGAACACTGAAGCTTTCTTT. Encoded protein: CASQGGQMNTEAFF.

The V and J genes are TRBV18 and TRBJ2-1, with 7 positions matching TRBD2. Looked up from germline, CDR1 is KGHSH and CDR2 is LQKENI. V shed 3 bases, J shed 6 bases, and the junction held 2 bases outside the gene matches. This CDR3 is built from 13 residues. DNA for the CDR3: TGTGCCAGCTCACCTGGGACTACCAATGAGCAGTTCTTC. Translation: CASSPGTTNEQFF.

The chain is built from TRBV19 and TRBJ1-2; no firm D call. Trimming stripped 1 base from V and 2 bases from J, with 5 bases between. The germline V gene has CDR1 LNHDA and CDR2 SQIVND (reference sequence). CDR3 length: 13 amino acids. The CDR3 loop is CASSIVGNYGYTF. CDR3 nucleotides: TGTGCCAGTAGTATAGTGGGCAACTATGGCTACACCTTC.

The chain links TRBV5-6 to TRBJ2-3; TRBD1 might be the D (6 bases). V lost 1 base to trimming and J lost 1 base, with 19 bases between them. This CDR3 spans 18 amino acids. In germline, CDR1 is SGHDT, CDR2 YYEEEE. This chain's CDR3 is CASSLYRTVGLRTDTQYF. Here the CDR3 DNA reads TGTGCCAGCAGCTTGTATCGGACAGTGGGTCTTCGCACAGATACGCAGTATTTT. Combining the CDR3 with reference TRBV5-6 and TRBJ2-3 gives the whole variable domain DAGVTQSPTHLIKTRGQQVTLRCSPKSGHDTVSWYQQALGQGPQFIFQYYEEEERQRGNFPDRFSGHQFPNYSSELNVNALLLGDSALYLCASSLYRTVGLRTDTQYFGPGTRLTVL.

The chain carries TRBV5-5 and TRBJ2-5, with 7 bases that match TRBD2. CDR1 is SGHKS and CDR2 is YYEKEE in the germline V gene (reference sequence). After removal of 0 bases from V and 5 bases from J, the junction contained 4 bases not matched to a gene. The CDR3 is made up of 14 amino acids. CDR3 sequence: CASSLVGGRETQYF. The DNA of the CDR3 is TGTGCCAGCAGCTTGGTGGGAGGGAGGGAGACCCAGTACTTC.

CDR3 bases: TGTGCCAGCACAAGTGACAGAAGGGCTGAAGCTTTCTTT. This encodes CASTSDRRAEAFF. The chain uses TRBV28 and TRBJ1-1; TRBD1 might be the D (5 bases). Germline lookup yields CDR1 MDHEN and CDR2 SYDVKM. The CDR3 is 13 amino acids. V dropped 7 bases and J dropped 6 bases, with 15 bases sitting between them. Together with reference TRBV28 and TRBJ1-1, the CDR3 gives the full variable domain: DVKVTQSSRYLVKRTGEKVFLECVQDMDHENMFWYRQDPGLGLRLIYFSYDVKMKEKGDIPEGYSVSREKKERFSLILESASTNQTSMYLCASTSDRRAEAFFGQGTRLTVV.

The rearrangement uses TRBV2 and TRBJ2-2, with TRBD1 matching 8 bases. The V and J ends lost 6 bases and 3 bases, in that order; junction bases with no gene match: 6. The CDR3 contains 15 residues. Germline CDR1 and CDR2: SNHLY and FYNNEI. This chain's CDR3 is CASSRKTGDTGELFF. The CDR3 DNA follows: TGTGCCAGCAGCCGAAAGACAGGGGACACCGGGGAGCTGTTTTTT.

V is TRBV2 and J is TRBJ1-2; maybe TRBD1 (5 bases). The ends were cut back, 3 bases at V and 4 bases at J, with 9 bases in the middle. CDR3 length: 13 amino acids. Germline assignment: CDR1 SNHLY and CDR2 FYNNEI. CDR3 sequence (DNA): TGTGCCAGCAGTGAGGGCGGGACCTATGGCTACACCTTC. It encodes CASSEGGTYGYTF.

The chain has TRBV19 and TRBJ2-4; TRBD1 matches at 9 bases. This CDR3 contains 19 residues. V trimming: 5 bases; J trimming: 0 bases; junction bases outside the gene matches: 14. In germline, CDR1 is LNHDA, CDR2 SQIVND (reference sequence). Here the CDR3 DNA reads TGTGCCAGTAGTTACCCTGGGACAGGGACGTTAAAAGCCAAAAACATTCAGTACTTC. Residues: CASSYPGTGTLKAKNIQYF. Looking up the rest from reference TRBV19 and TRBJ2-4 gives the full variable domain: DGGITQSPKYLFRKEGQNVTLSCEQNLNHDAMYWYRQDPGQGLRLIYYSQIVNDFQKGDIAEGYSVSREKKESFPLTVTSAQKNPTAFYLCASSYPGTGTLKAKNIQYFGAGTRLSVL.

This clone has just one count. The chain uses TRBV5-1 and TRBJ2-7, with 9 bases matching TRBD2. With 0 bases clipped from V and 4 bases from J, the junction kept 8 bases outside the gene matches. Per germline, CDR1 SGHRS and CDR2 YFSETQ. This CDR3 contains 16 residues. The CDR3 DNA reads as TGCGCCAGCAGCTTGGTAGGCGGGGGGGCCGCGTACGAGCAGTACTTC. It translates to CASSLVGGGAAYEQYF.

The chain combines TRBV25-1 with TRBJ2-5; D is undetermined. The CDR3 totals 13 residues. Germline CDR1 is MGHDK and CDR2 is SYGVNS. V lost 3 bases and J lost 1, with 6 bases in between. CDR3 loop: CASSDPIQETQYF. CDR3 sequence (DNA): TGTGCCAGCAGTGACCCCATCCAAGAGACCCAGTACTTC. Supplemented by reference TRBV25-1 and TRBJ2-5, the full variable domain reads EADIYQTPRYLVIGTGKKITLECSQTMGHDKMYWYQQDPGMELHLIHYSYGVNSTEKGDLSSESTVSRIRTEHFPLTLESARPSHTSQYLCASSDPIQETQYFGPGTRLLVL.

V is TRBV5-4 and J is TRBJ2-3; D is possibly TRBD1 (5 bases). Germline CDR1 is SGHNT and CDR2 is YYREEE (reference sequence). The CDR3 loop spans 16 amino acids. V lost 6 bases and J 0 bases, leaving 17 bases between the germline ends. The CDR3, as DNA: TGTGCCAGCACCCCGAACCGAGACAGAAGCACAGATACGCAGTATTTT. This codes for CASTPNRDRSTDTQYF.

This clone was seen only once. V usage is TRBV4-1 and J usage is TRBJ2-2; a weak D match, TRBD2 (7 bases). This CDR3 has 17 residues. CDR1 is MGHRA and CDR2 is YSYEKL in the germline V gene. V was trimmed by 4 bases and J by 2 bases, leaving 17 bases between them. CDR3: CASSREDGGLNTGELFF. CDR3 DNA: TGCGCCAGCAGCCGGGAGGACGGGGGGCTTAACACCGGGGAGCTGTTTTTT.

The chain is built from TRBV10-2 and TRBJ2-7, with 7 bases aligning to TRBD1. CDR3 length: 13 amino acids. Germline CDR1 WSHSY, CDR2 SAAADI. With 3 bases clipped from V and 5 bases from J, the junction kept 4 bases outside the gene matches. The CDR3 reads CASSEDRAHEQYF. DNA of the CDR3: TGCGCCAGCAGTGAAGACAGGGCTCACGAGCAGTACTTC.

V usage is TRBV19 and J usage is TRBJ1-5; 9 nucleotides agree with TRBD1. CDR3 length: 15 residues. With 3 bases clipped from V and 3 bases from J, the junction kept 3 bases outside the gene matches. CDR1 LNHDA and CDR2 SQIVND come from the germline V gene (reference sequence). CDR3 bases: TGTGCCAGTAGTATCGGGACAGGGACCAATCAGCCCCAGCATTTT. Translated, it gives CASSIGTGTNQPQHF.

The chain joins TRBV11-2 to TRBJ1-5; the D is unclear. Trimming cost V 3 bases and J 3 bases, with 6 bases left between them. The germline V gene encodes CDR1 SGHAT and CDR2 FQNNGV. The CDR3 extends over 13 amino acids. The CDR3 sequence is CASSLDYNQPQHF. Here the CDR3 DNA reads TGTGCCAGCAGCTTGGACTACAATCAGCCCCAGCATTTT.

This chain connects TRBV11-2 to TRBJ2-1; 11 nucleotides agree with TRBD2. V shed 4 bases, J shed 9 bases, and the junction held 8 bases outside the gene matches. The CDR3 has 15 residues. Looked up from germline, CDR1 is SGHAT and CDR2 is FQNNGV. The CDR3 DNA follows: TGTGCCAGCAGCTCGTTTAGACTAGCGGGGACTGAGCAGTTCTTC. It encodes CASSSFRLAGTEQFF.

This chain joins TRBV11-2 and TRBJ2-3, with 7 positions matching TRBD1. Per the germline V gene, CDR1 is SGHAT and CDR2 is FQNNGV. Trimming at V came to 3 bases and at J to 6 bases, leaving 12 bases not matched to a gene. This CDR3 has 16 amino acids. The CDR3 here is CASSLEPGQRSDTQYF. The CDR3 DNA is TGTGCCAGCAGCTTGGAACCGGGACAGCGGTCCGATACGCAGTATTTT.

The rearrangement joins TRBV27 to TRBJ2-7; D possibly corresponds to TRBD2 (6 bases). Trimming left V 3 bases short and J 4 bases short, with 13 bases between. From germline, CDR1 is MNHEY and CDR2 SMNVEV (reference sequence). The length of the CDR3 is 14 residues. The CDR3 sequence: CASSLAGLAYEQYF. The CDR3 DNA reads TGTGCCAGCAGTTTGGCGGGACTGGCGTACGAGCAGTACTTC.